Following are 27 T cell receptor beta chains from one sample sequenced in a study of vaccination effects on CD4 cells after COVID-19 (dated by TCRdb to between 2021 and 2022). No antigens are known for them. Library preparation employed the immunoSEQ multiplex PCR assay. This immuneACCESS table, as held by TCRdb, lists in-frame sequences with V and J called but not all clones. Of the missing ones, under half trace to an unresolved V gene in checked studies; the others have no known cause. The sample records about 79,000 clones, 74% of which are singletons. The top ten clonotypes cover approximately 1.9% of the sample. To identify antigen-specific CD4+ T cell clonotypes by their expansion, the ViraFEST assay first stimulated PBMC with viral peptide pools and then applied TCR sequencing. After more than 9 days of culture, CD4+ T cells were isolated with the EasySep CD4+ T cell isolation kit. The source material was CD4+ T cells from PBMCs cultured with HCoV-229E spike peptides, sampled before COVID-19 vaccination. In light of the paper, this sample's cell subset or site label describes: HCoV-229E spike overlapping peptide pool stimulation. Receptors were obtained from a human donor who received a COVID-19 vaccine.

This clone turned up a few times. This rearrangement joins TRBV28 to TRBJ1-5; 7 bases align to TRBD1. There are 15 residues in the CDR3. After removal of 4 bases from V and 7 bases from J, the junction contained 10 bases not matched to a gene. Looked up from germline, CDR1 is MDHEN and CDR2 is SYDVKM. The DNA of the CDR3 is TGTGCCAGCAGTTCCTACACAGGGGTGGAACAGCCCCAGCATTTT. Translated, it gives CASSSYTGVEQPQHF.

This chain joins TRBV7-8 and TRBJ1-4; no clear D gene. V was pared by 3 bases and J by 10 bases, with 12 bases between. The length of the CDR3 is 13 residues. Germline-derived CDR1 and CDR2 are SGHVS and FQNEAQ. This chain's CDR3 is CASSFTDPGKLFF. DNA for the CDR3: TGTGCCAGCAGCTTCACCGATCCGGGAAAACTGTTTTTT.

V gene TRBV28 combines with J gene TRBJ1-3; 9 bases are shared with TRBD1. The CDR3 is 15 amino acids. Trimming at V came to 4 bases and at J to 4 bases, leaving 5 bases not matched to a gene. Germline-derived CDR1 and CDR2 are MDHEN and SYDVKM. DNA of the CDR3: TGTGCCAGCAGTTCGACAGGGGGTTCAGGAAACACCATATATTTT. Translating it yields CASSSTGGSGNTIYF.

Note on this clone: An end of the junction does not agree with germline; a read error may underlie this. V is TRBV30 and J is TRBJ2-3, with TRBD2 as a possible D gene (6 bases). Germline loops: CDR1 GTSNPN, CDR2 SVGIG (reference sequence). The CDR3 extends over 13 amino acids. CDR3 sequence reads: CAWRGGSTNTQYF. The CDR3 DNA reads TGTGCCTGGAGGGGGGGTAGCACAAATACGCAGTATTTT.

The chain combines TRBV24-1 with TRBJ2-1, with a weak D call TRBD1 (6 bases). The germline gives CDR1 KGHDR, CDR2 SFDVKD. CDR3 length: 15 amino acids. V was clipped by 5 bases and J by 4 bases, with 14 bases between them. CDR3 sequence (DNA): TGTGCCACCAGTGTTGTTTTAGGGGGTTACAATGAGCAGTTCTTC. Its protein product is CATSVVLGGYNEQFF.

This sequence joins TRBV12-5 and TRBJ1-2, with 7 bases fitting TRBD1. Germline V gives CDR1 LGHNT, CDR2 FRNRAP. The CDR3 spans 16 residues. The V and J ends lost 2 bases and 4 bases, in that order; junction bases with no gene match: 10. CDR3 amino acids: CASGLPPRQGSYGYTF. The CDR3 bases are TGTGCTAGTGGTTTGCCCCCTCGACAGGGTTCCTATGGCTACACCTTC.

V is TRBV5-1 and J is TRBJ2-3, with D possibly being TRBD1 or TRBD2 (5 bases each). The CDR3 extends over 13 amino acids. V gave up 3 bases and J gave up 2 bases, with 7 bases separating them. Germline loops: CDR1 SGHRS, CDR2 YFSETQ. The CDR3: CASSSGPTDTQYF. As DNA, the CDR3 is TGCGCCAGCAGCTCGGGGCCCACAGATACGCAGTATTTT.

This rearrangement joins TRBV18 to TRBJ2-2; 8 positions agree with TRBD1. V lost 3 bases to trimming and J lost 4 bases; unmatched junction nucleotides: 10. The CDR3 is made up of 17 amino acids. CDR1 and CDR2 from the germline V gene are KGHSH and LQKENI. CDR3: CASSPTGEAVSTGELFF. CDR3 nucleotide sequence: TGTGCCAGCTCACCGACAGGGGAAGCAGTTAGCACCGGGGAGCTGTTTTTT. Based on the CDR3 plus reference TRBV18 and TRBJ2-2, the full variable domain is NAGVMQNPRHLVRRRGQEARLRCSPMKGHSHVYWYRQLPEEGLKFMVYLQKENIIDESGMPKERFSAEFPKEGPSILRIQQVVRGDSAAYFCASSPTGEAVSTGELFFGEGSRLTVL.

This chain joins TRBV6-5 and TRBJ1-1, with D hard to call. Germline V gives CDR1 MNHEY, CDR2 SVGAGI. The CDR3 is 15 amino acids. Trimming removed 5 bases from V and 1 base from J, with 14 bases in between. The CDR3 loop reads CASSPTLRGNTEAFF. CDR3 coding DNA: TGTGCCAGCAGTCCCACCCTTCGGGGGAACACTGAAGCTTTCTTT.

V is TRBV18 and J is TRBJ2-2; TRBD2 aligns across 12 bases. Germline CDR1 is KGHSH and CDR2 is LQKENI. V dropped 3 bases and J dropped 4; count of bases not matched to a gene: 9. CDR3 length: 18 amino acids. The CDR3 spells CASSPRLAGGQVTGELFF. The DNA for the CDR3 is TGTGCCAGCTCACCCCGCCTAGCGGGGGGGCAAGTCACCGGGGAGCTGTTTTTT.

The rearrangement links TRBV2 to TRBJ1-6; D may be TRBD1 (6 bases). This CDR3 region has 14 residues. The ends were cut back, 9 bases at V and 0 bases at J, with 9 bases in the middle. From germline, CDR1 is SNHLY and CDR2 FYNNEI. Here the CDR3 reads CASQGGSYNSPLHF. The CDR3 nucleotides are TGTGCCAGTCAAGGGGGCTCCTATAATTCACCCCTCCACTTT.

The chain employs TRBV7-2 and TRBJ2-7; TRBD1 agrees at 7 bases. Germline assignment: CDR1 SGHTA and CDR2 FQGNSA. Trimming took 0 bases from V and 4 from J; bases not matched to a gene: 3. This CDR3 is 14 amino acids long. The CDR3: CASSLARQGYEQYV. Written as DNA, the CDR3 is TGTGCCAGCAGCTTAGCCAGACAGGGTTACGAGCAGTACGTC.

The rearrangement links TRBV7-8 to TRBJ1-2; D unresolved. This CDR3 region has 14 residues. CDR1 is SGHVS, CDR2 FQNEAQ, per germline. Deletions cut 5 bases from V and 2 bases from J, with 12 bases between. The CDR3 bases are TGTGCCAGCAGCACCCGGCTGGAGAACTATGGCTACACCTTC. This translates into CASSTRLENYGYTF.

The V gene is TRBV5-1, the J gene TRBJ1-1; D unresolved. Germline CDR1 and CDR2: SGHRS and YFSETQ. With 0 bases removed from V and 4 bases from J, the gap between germline ends came to 10 bases. The CDR3 extends over 14 amino acids. The CDR3 protein is CASSLGTVGTEAFF. CDR3 coding DNA: TGCGCCAGCAGCTTGGGGACGGTGGGCACTGAAGCTTTCTTT.

The J gene is TRBJ1-2, the V gene TRBV29-1; tentatively, D is TRBD1 (6 bases). The V and J ends lost 1 base and 8 bases respectively, with 14 bases between them. This CDR3 has 13 amino acids. Germline V gene lookup returns CDR1 SQVTM and CDR2 ANQGSEA. The CDR3 region has the DNA TGCAGCGTTGAAGCGGGACACCGCGTCGGCTACACCTTC. Its protein product is CSVEAGHRVGYTF.

This clone has a handful of counts. The chain is built from TRBV28 and TRBJ1-4, with TRBD1 matching 12 bases. CDR3 size: 14 residues. Germline V lookup: CDR1 MDHEN, CDR2 SYDVKM. Trimming cost V 6 bases and J 7 bases; bases outside gene matches: 3. The DNA of the CDR3 is TGTGCCAGCAGATTGGGACAGGGGGCTGAAAAACTGTTTTTT. This encodes CASRLGQGAEKLFF.

This clone was counted a few times. This sequence joins TRBV2 and TRBJ2-1; 10 positions agree with TRBD2. Germline values: CDR1 SNHLY, CDR2 FYNNEI. Trimming removed 3 bases from V and 7 bases from J; junction bases left unmatched: 3. This CDR3 has 14 residues. The CDR3 protein is CASSEERGGNEQFF. In DNA form, the CDR3 reads TGTGCCAGCAGTGAGGAGCGGGGGGGGAATGAGCAGTTCTTC.

V usage is TRBV7-8 and J usage is TRBJ2-4; 7 nucleotides align to TRBD1. CDR1 is SGHVS and CDR2 is FQNEAQ in the germline V gene. The CDR3 is made up of 14 amino acids. V was clipped by 0 bases and J by 10 bases; unmatched bases: 6. The CDR3 DNA sequence: TGTGCCAGCAGCTTAGCGAGACAGGGTCAGATTCAGTACTTC. This codes for CASSLARQGQIQYF.

The chain has TRBV5-1 and TRBJ2-5; D perhaps matches TRBD1 (6 bases). V lost 0 bases, J lost 1 base, and 13 bases lay in between. Germline lookup yields CDR1 SGHRS and CDR2 YFSETQ. The CDR3 is made up of 16 amino acids. The CDR3, as DNA: TGCGCCAGCAGCTTGGGGGGACAACCGATCCAAGAGACCCAGTACTTC. Translated, it gives CASSLGGQPIQETQYF.

The chain is built from TRBV4-1 and TRBJ1-1; TRBD1 agrees at 7 bases. The CDR3 has 16 amino acids. The germline V gene encodes CDR1 MGHRA and CDR2 YSYEKL. V trimming: 3 bases; J trimming: 1 base; junction bases outside the gene matches: 8. The CDR3 DNA sequence: TGCGCCAGCAGCCATATTACGGGACAGACGAACACTGAAGCTTTCTTT. Amino acids: CASSHITGQTNTEAFF.

This sequence joins TRBV19 and TRBJ1-5; D remains ambiguous. From germline, CDR1 is LNHDA and CDR2 SQIVND (reference sequence). The CDR3 loop spans 16 amino acids. The V end was cut by 6 bases, the J end by 0 bases, with 15 bases between. CDR3 protein: CASRRTAGYSNQPQHF. CDR3 DNA sequence: TGTGCCAGTAGGAGGACCGCGGGGTATAGCAATCAGCCCCAGCATTTT.

The chain employs TRBV5-8 and TRBJ1-5, with TRBD1 matching over 10 bases. V was clipped by 4 bases and J by 1 base; unmatched bases: 5. The germline V gene encodes CDR1 SGHTS and CDR2 YDEGEE. This CDR3 has 16 residues. CDR3 sequence reads: CASSRRTGGSNQPQHF. CDR3 DNA sequence: TGTGCCAGCAGCCGCCGGACAGGGGGAAGCAATCAGCCCCAGCATTTT.

The chain couples TRBV7-9 to TRBJ1-2, with a weak D call TRBD1 (6 bases). There are 17 residues in the CDR3. V lost 1 base and J 0 bases, leaving 15 bases between the germline ends. Germline V gene lookup returns CDR1 SEHNR and CDR2 FQNEAQ (reference sequence). The CDR3 DNA sequence: TGTGCCAGCAGCTTAGGGGAGGTGGCAGGGGCTAACTATGGCTACACCTTC. This gives the protein CASSLGEVAGANYGYTF.

The chain employs TRBV5-5 and TRBJ2-7; D is ambiguous. The CDR3 covers 14 residues. V lost 1 base and J lost 2, with 10 bases in between. Germline values: CDR1 SGHKS, CDR2 YYEKEE (reference sequence). CDR3 sequence (DNA): TGTGCCAGCAGCTTGCTGATAGGGCCCTACGAGCAGTACGTC. This gives the protein CASSLLIGPYEQYV.

This clone was counted a single time. The chain uses TRBV5-1 and TRBJ2-6; no clear D. CDR1 and CDR2 from the germline V gene are SGHRS and YFSETQ. The CDR3 spans 14 residues. V lost 2 bases, J lost 0 bases, and 3 bases lay in between. The CDR3 region has the DNA TGCGCCAGCAGCTTTAGCTCTGGGGCCAACGTCCTGACTTTC. Translating it yields CASSFSSGANVLTF.

This rearrangement joins TRBV10-2 to TRBJ1-4; D ambiguous. V shed 3 bases and J shed 0 bases, with 8 bases lying between them. CDR1 and CDR2 from the germline V gene are WSHSY and SAAADI. The CDR3 runs 15 residues. Here the CDR3 DNA reads TGCGCCAGCAGTGACGGTTTTGCAACTAATGAAAAACTGTTTTTT. Protein sequence: CASSDGFATNEKLFF.

CDR3 residues: CASSRTGGATGELFF. For the CDR3, the DNA is TGTGCCAGCAGCCGGACAGGCGGGGCAACCGGGGAGCTGTTTTTT. The chain carries TRBV5-5 and TRBJ2-2; D possibly corresponds to TRBD1 (7 bases). V lost 4 bases, J lost 5 bases, and 15 bases lay in between. The CDR3 is 15 residues long. The germline V gene has CDR1 SGHKS and CDR2 YYEKEE (reference sequence).